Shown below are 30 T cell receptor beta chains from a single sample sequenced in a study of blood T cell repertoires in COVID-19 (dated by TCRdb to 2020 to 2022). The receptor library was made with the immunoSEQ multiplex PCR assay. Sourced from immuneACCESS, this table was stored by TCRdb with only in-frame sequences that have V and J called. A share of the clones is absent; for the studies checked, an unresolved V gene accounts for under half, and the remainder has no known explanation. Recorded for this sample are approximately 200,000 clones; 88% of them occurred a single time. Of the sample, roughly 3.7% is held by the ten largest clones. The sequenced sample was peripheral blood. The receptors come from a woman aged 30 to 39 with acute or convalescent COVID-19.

CDR3 in amino acids: CASSPGSHREQYF. CDR3 nucleotides: TGTGCCAGCTCACCCGGGAGCCACCGCGAGCAGTACTTC. The chain recombines TRBV18 with TRBJ2-7, with D tentatively TRBD2 (6 bases). The CDR3 has 13 amino acids. V was trimmed by 3 bases and J by 6 bases, leaving 12 bases between them. Germline-derived CDR1 and CDR2 are KGHSH and LQKENI.

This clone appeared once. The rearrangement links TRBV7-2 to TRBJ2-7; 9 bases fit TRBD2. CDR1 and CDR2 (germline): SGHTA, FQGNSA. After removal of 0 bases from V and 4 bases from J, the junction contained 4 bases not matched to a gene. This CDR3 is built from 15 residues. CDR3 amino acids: CASSLAGTSIYEQYF. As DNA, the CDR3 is TGTGCCAGCAGCTTAGCGGGGACTAGCATTTACGAGCAGTACTTC.

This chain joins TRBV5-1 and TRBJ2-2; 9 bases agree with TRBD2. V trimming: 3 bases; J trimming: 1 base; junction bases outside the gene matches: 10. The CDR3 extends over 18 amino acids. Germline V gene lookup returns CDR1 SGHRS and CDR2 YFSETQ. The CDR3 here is CASSWWNSGSGNTGELFF. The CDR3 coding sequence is TGCGCCAGCAGCTGGTGGAATAGCGGGAGCGGGAACACCGGGGAGCTGTTTTTT.

As DNA, the CDR3 is TGTGCCAGCAGTTACCCCTTCTCTAACTATGGCTACACCTTC. This codes for CASSYPFSNYGYTF. The chain uses TRBV6-5 and TRBJ1-2, with D unclear. With 2 bases removed from V and 0 bases from J, the gap between germline ends came to 7 bases. Germline V lookup: CDR1 MNHEY, CDR2 SVGAGI. This CDR3 spans 14 amino acids.

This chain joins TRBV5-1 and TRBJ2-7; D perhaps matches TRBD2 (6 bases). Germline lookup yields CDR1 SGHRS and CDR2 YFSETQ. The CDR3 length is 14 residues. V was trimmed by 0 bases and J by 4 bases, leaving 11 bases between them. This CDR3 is CASSLAGEGYEQYF. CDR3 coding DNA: TGCGCCAGCAGCTTGGCGGGAGAAGGGTACGAGCAGTACTTC.

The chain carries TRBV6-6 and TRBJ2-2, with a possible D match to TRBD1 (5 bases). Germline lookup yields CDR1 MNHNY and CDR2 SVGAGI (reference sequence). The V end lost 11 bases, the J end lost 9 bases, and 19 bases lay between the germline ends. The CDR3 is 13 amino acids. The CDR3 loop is CAGTGGNTRELFF. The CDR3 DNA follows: TGTGCCGGAACAGGTGGGAATACCCGGGAGCTGTTTTTT.

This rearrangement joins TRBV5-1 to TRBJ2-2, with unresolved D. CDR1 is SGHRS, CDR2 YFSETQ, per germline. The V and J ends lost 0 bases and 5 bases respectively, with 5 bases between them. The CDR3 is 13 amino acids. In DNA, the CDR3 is TGCGCCAGCAGCTTGGCCAGTACCGGGGAGCTGTTTTTT. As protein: CASSLASTGELFF.

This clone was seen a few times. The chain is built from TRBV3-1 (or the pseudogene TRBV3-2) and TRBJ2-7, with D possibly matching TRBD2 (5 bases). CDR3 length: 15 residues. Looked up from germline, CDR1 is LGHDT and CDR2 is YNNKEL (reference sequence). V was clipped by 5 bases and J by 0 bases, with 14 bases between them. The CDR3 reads CASSNQRRSSYEQYF. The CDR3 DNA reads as TGTGCCAGCAGCAACCAGCGGAGGAGCTCCTACGAGCAGTACTTC.

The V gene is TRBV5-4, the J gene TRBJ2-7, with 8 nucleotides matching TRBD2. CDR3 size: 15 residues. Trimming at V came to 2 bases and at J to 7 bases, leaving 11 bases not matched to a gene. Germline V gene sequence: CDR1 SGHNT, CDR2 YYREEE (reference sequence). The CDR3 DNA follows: TGTGCCAGCAGCTTACAGCGGGGGCCAGCAGGGGAGCAGTACTTC. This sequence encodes CASSLQRGPAGEQYF.

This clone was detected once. CDR3 sequence: CASSTLYTGSGANVLTF. The CDR3 region has the DNA TGTGCCAGTAGTACCCTATATACAGGGTCTGGGGCCAACGTCCTGACTTTC. The rearrangement uses TRBV19 and TRBJ2-6; TRBD1 is a possible D gene (6 bases). This CDR3 has 17 amino acids. Between the trimmed V and J ends, which lost 4 bases and 1 base, there was a span of 14 bases. Germline V lookup: CDR1 LNHDA, CDR2 SQIVND (reference sequence).

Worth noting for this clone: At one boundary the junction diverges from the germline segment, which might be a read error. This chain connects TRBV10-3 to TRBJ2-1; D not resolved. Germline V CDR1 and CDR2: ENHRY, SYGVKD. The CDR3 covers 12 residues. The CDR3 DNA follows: TGTGCCATCAAGAGTAGATCCAATGGGCAGTTCTTC. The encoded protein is CAIKSRSNGQFF.

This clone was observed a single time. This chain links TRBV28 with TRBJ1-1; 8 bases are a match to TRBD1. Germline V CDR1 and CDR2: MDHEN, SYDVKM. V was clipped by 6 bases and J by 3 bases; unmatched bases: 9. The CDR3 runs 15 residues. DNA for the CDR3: TGTGCCAGCAGCAACCCGGACAGGGCACACACTGAAGCTTTCTTT. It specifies CASSNPDRAHTEAFF.

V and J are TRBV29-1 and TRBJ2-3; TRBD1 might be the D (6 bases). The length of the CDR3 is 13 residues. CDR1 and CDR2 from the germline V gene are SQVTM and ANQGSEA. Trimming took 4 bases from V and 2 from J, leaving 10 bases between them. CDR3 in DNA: TGCAGCGTTGTGGGGACAACCACAGATACGCAGTATTTT. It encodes CSVVGTTTDTQYF.

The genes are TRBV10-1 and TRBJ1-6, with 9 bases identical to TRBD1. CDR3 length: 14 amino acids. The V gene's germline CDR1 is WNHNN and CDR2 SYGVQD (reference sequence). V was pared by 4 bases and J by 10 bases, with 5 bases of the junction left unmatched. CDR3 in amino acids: CASSAGTGSSPLHF. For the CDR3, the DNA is TGCGCCAGCAGTGCCGGGACAGGGTCCTCACCCCTCCACTTT.

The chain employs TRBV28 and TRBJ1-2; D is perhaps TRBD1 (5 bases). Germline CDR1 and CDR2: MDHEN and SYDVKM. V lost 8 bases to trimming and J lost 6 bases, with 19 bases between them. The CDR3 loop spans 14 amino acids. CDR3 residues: CASLSQGILDGYTF. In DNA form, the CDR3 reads TGTGCCAGCTTATCGCAGGGAATTTTGGATGGCTACACCTTC.

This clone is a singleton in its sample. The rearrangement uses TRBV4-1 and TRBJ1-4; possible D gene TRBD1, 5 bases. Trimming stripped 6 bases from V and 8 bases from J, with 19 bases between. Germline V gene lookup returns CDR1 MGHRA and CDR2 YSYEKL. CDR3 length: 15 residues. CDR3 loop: CASSYPAGTDEKLFF. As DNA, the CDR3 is TGCGCCAGCAGTTACCCGGCGGGGACGGACGAAAAACTGTTTTTT.

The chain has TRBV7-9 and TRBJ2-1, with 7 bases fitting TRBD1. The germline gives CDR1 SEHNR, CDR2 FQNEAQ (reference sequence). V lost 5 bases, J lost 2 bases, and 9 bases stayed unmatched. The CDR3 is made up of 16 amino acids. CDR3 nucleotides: TGTGCCAGCAGCCCAACCTCCGGGACAGCCTACAATGAGCAGTTCTTC. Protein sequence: CASSPTSGTAYNEQFF.

CDR3 sequence (DNA): TGTGCCAGCAGCTTAGCGGGGGATTCCTACAATGAGCAGTTCTTC. Protein product: CASSLAGDSYNEQFF. The rearrangement joins TRBV11-2 to TRBJ2-1; D is possibly TRBD2 (6 bases). CDR1 SGHAT and CDR2 FQNNGV come from the germline V gene. The length of the CDR3 is 15 residues. The V end was cut by 1 base, the J end by 1 base, with 8 bases between.

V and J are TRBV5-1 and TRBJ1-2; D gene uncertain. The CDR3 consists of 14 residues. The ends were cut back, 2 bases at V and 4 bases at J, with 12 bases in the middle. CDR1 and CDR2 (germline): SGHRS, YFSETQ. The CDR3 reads CASSLEDLSYGYTF. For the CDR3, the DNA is TGCGCCAGCAGCTTAGAGGACTTGAGCTATGGCTACACCTTC.

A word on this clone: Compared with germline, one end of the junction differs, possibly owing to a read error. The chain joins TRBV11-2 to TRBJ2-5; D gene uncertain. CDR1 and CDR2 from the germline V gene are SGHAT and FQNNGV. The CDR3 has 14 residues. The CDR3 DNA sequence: TGTGCCAGCAGGTTAGGCCGGAGCTTAGGGACCCAGTACTTC. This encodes CASRLGRSLGTQYF.

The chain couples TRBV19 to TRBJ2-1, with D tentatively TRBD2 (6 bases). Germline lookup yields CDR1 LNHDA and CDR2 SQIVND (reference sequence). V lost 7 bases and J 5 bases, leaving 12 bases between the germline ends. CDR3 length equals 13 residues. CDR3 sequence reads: CASKAEGNNEQFF. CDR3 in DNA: TGTGCCAGTAAAGCGGAGGGAAACAATGAGCAGTTCTTC.

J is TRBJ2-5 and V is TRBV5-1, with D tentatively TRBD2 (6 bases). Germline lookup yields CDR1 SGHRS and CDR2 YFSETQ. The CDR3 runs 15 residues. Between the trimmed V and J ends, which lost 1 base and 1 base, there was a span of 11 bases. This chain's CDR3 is CASSLQGLTQETQYF. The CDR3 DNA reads TGCGCCAGCAGCTTGCAGGGACTTACCCAAGAGACCCAGTACTTC.

The CDR3 region has the DNA TGTGCCAGCAGTTCTTCCCGACAGGAAAAACTGTTTTTT. This sequence encodes CASSSSRQEKLFF. The chain carries TRBV27 and TRBJ1-4; D is perhaps TRBD1 (5 bases). The CDR3 has 13 amino acids. Germline CDR1 is MNHEY and CDR2 is SMNVEV (reference sequence). Trimming removed 4 bases from V and 8 bases from J, with 11 bases in between.

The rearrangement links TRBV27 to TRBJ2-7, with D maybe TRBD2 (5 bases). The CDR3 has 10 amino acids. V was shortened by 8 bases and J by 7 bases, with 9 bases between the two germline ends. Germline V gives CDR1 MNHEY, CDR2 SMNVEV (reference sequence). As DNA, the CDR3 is TGTGCCAGCGGAACGGGAGAGCAGTACTTC. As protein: CASGTGEQYF.

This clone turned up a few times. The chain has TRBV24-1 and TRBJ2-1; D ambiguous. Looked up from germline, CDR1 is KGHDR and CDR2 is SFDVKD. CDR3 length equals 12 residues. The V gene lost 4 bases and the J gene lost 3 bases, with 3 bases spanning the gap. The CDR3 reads CATSDRYNEQFF. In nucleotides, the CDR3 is TGTGCCACCAGTGACCGCTACAATGAGCAGTTCTTC.

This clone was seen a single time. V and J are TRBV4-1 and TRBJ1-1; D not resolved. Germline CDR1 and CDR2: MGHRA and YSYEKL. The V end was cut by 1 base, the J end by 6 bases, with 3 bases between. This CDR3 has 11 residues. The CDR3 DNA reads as TGCGCCAGCAGCCAAGGCGCTGAAGCTTTCTTT. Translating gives CASSQGAEAFF.

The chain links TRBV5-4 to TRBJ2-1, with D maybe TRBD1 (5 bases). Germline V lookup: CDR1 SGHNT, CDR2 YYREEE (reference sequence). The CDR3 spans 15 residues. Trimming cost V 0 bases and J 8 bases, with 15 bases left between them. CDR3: CASSLGSQGDYEQFF. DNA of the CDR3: TGTGCCAGCAGCTTGGGGTCCCAGGGTGATTATGAGCAGTTCTTC.

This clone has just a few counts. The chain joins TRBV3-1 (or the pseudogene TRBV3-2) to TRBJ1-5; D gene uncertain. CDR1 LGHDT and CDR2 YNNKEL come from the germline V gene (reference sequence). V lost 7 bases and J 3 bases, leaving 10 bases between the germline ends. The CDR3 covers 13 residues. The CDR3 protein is CASTRGPNQPQHF. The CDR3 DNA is TGTGCCAGCACTCGGGGTCCCAATCAGCCCCAGCATTTT.

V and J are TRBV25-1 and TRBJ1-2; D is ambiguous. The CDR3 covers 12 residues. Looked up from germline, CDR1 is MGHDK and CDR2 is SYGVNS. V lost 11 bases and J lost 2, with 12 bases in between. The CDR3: CASRQANYGYTF. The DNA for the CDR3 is TGTGCCTCCCGGCAGGCGAACTATGGCTACACCTTC.

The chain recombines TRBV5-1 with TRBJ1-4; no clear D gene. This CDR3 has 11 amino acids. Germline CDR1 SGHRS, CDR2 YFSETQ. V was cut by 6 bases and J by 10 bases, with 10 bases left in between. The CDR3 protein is CASTATGKLFF. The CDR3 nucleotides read TGCGCCAGCACAGCGACCGGAAAACTGTTTTTT.